This T cell receptor beta chain came from a study of PD-1 blockade in mismatch repair-deficient tumors. Across the study: All were previously treated, progressing patients with some twelve mismatch repair-deficient cancer types.

Generated by immunoSEQ multiplex PCR, the TCRdb table keeps only in-frame clones and is missing some. The sample lists over 30,000 clones; less than 90% were seen once. This sequence was found in an adult with mismatch repair-deficient cancer. The sequencing here drew on PBMCs, taken approximately 6 weeks after starting pembrolizumab.

CDR3 nucleotide sequence: TGTGCCAGCAGCCAAACGACAGGGTCGCGCAATCAGCCCCAGCATTTT. Translation: CASSQTTGSRNQPQHF. V and J are TRBV16 and TRBJ1-5; 7 bases align to TRBD1. V lost 2 bases and J lost 2; bases outside the gene matches: 6. Germline V gives CDR1 KGHSY, CDR2 FQNENV. The CDR3 loop spans 16 amino acids.